This TCR beta chain stems from a study of OX40 agonist ivuxolimab in advanced cancers. About the research overall: Therapy given before enrollment (anti-PD-1, anti-PD-L1 or anti-CTLA-4) was allowed, and roughly 42% had some. Study-level results: No antigen was identified for the clonally expanded peripheral T cells. There were, on average, more expanded clones in CD8+ T cells than in CD4+. Near-lowest levels of clonal expansion characterized partial responders at 0.1-3.0 mg/kg.

Remarks on this clone: Its antigen is unidentified.

Libraries were prepared by immunoSEQ multiplex PCR; TCRdb keeps only in-frame clonotypes and omits some of them. The repertoire holds about 35,000 clones, with about four fifths as singletons. V lost 3 bases to trimming and J lost 7 bases, with 10 bases between them. In germline, CDR1 is MRHNA, CDR2 SNTAGT. There are 13 residues in the CDR3. The receptor was isolated from an adult with an advanced solid tumor such as melanoma, head and neck, liver or kidney cancer. This chain joins TRBV6-4 and TRBJ1-5; tentative D call: TRBD1 (6 bases). The specimen was CD4+ or CD8+ T cells sorted from blood, collected in a trial of the OX40 agonist ivuxolimab. Written as DNA, the CDR3 is TGTGCCAGCAGTGAGTACACAGGGCAGCCCCAGCATTTT. Its protein product is CASSEYTGQPQHF.